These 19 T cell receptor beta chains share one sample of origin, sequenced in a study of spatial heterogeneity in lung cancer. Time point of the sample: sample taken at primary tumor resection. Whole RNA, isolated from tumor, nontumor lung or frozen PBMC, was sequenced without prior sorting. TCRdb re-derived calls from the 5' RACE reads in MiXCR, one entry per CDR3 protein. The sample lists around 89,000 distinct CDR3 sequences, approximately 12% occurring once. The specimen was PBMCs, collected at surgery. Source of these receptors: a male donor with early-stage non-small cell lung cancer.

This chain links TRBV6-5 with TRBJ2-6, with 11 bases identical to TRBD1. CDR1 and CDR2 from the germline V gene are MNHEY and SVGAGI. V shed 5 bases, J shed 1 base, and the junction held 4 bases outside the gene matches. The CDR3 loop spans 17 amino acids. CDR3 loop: CASSTGQGVSGANVLTF. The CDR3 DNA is TGTGCCAGCAGTACGGGACAGGGGGTGTCTGGGGCCAACGTCCTGACTTTC.

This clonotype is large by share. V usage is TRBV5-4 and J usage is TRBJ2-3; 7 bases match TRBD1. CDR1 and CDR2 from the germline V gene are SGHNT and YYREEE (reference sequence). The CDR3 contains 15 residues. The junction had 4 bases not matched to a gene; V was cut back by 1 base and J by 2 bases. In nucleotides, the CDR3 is TGTGCCAGCAGCTTGACAGGGGTTCTCACAGATACGCAGTATTTT. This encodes CASSLTGVLTDTQYF. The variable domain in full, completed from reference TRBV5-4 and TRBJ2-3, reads ETGVTQSPTHLIKTRGQQVTLRCSSQSGHNTVSWYQQALGQGPQFIFQYYREEENGRGNFPPRFSGLQFPNYSSELNVNALELDDSALYLCASSLTGVLTDTQYFGPGTRLTVL.

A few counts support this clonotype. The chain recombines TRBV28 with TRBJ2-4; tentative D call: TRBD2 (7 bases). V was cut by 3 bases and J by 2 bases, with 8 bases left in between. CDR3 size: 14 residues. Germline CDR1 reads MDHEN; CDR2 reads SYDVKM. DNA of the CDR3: TGTGCCAGCAGTTTGGGGGGGCCCAAAAACATTCAGTACTTC. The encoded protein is CASSLGGPKNIQYF.

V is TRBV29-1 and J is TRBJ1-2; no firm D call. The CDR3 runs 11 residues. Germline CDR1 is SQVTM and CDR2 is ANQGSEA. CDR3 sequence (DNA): TGCAGGGCAGCTAGCACCTATGGCTACACCTTC. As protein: CRAASTYGYTF.

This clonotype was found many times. CDR3 in amino acids: CAISESGDTAYEQYF. DNA for the CDR3: TGTGCCATCAGTGAGTCTGGGGACACCGCCTACGAGCAGTACTTC. The genes are TRBV10-3 and TRBJ2-7; a weak D match, TRBD1 (6 bases). This CDR3 comprises 15 residues. Trimming pared 0 bases from V and 2 bases from J, leaving 11 bases between. From germline, CDR1 is ENHRY and CDR2 SYGVKD.

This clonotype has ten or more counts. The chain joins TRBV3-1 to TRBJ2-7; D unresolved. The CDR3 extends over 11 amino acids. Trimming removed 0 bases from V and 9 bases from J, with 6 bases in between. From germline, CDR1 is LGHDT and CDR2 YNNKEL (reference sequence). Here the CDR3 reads CASSQDTTQYF. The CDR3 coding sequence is TGTGCCAGCAGCCAAGATACCACGCAGTACTTC.

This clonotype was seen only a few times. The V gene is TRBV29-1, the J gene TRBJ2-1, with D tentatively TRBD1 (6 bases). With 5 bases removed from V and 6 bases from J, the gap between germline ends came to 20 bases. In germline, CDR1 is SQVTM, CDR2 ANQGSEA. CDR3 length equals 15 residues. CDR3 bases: TGCAGCGTTCCCTCTCCCCAACAGGGCCGCAATGAGCAGTTCTTC. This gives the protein CSVPSPQQGRNEQFF.

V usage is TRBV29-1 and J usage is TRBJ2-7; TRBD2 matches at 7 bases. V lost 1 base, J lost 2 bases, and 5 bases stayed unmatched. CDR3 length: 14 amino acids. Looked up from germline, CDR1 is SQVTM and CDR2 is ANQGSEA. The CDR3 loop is CSVEGGRGAYEQYF. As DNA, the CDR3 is TGCAGCGTTGAAGGGGGTCGGGGGGCCTACGAGCAGTACTTC.

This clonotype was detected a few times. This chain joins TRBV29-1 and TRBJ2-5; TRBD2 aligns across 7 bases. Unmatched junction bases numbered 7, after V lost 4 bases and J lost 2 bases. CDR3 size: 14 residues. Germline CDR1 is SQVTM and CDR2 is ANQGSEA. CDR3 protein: CSVVMGGGQETQYF. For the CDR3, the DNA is TGCAGCGTTGTCATGGGGGGGGGTCAAGAGACCCAGTACTTC.

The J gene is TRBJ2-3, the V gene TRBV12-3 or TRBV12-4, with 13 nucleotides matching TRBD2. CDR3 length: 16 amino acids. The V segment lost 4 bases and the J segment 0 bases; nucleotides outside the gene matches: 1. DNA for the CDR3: TGTGCCAGCAGTTCACTAGCGGGGGGGAGCACAGATACGCAGTATTTT. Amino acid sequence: CASSSLAGGSTDTQYF.

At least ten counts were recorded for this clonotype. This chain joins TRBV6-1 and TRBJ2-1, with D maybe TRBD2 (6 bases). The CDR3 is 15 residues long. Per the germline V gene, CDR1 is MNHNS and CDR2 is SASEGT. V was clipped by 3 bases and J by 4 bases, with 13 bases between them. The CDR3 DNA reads TGTGCCAGCAGTGAGGGTAGCGGAAGTTACAATGAGCAGTTCTTC. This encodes CASSEGSGSYNEQFF.

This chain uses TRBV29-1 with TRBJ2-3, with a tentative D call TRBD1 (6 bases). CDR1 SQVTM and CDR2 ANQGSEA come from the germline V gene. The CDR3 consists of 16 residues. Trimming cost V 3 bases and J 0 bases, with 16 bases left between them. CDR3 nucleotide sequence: TGCAGCGTTGATCACCGGGACACCCTAAGCACAGATACGCAGTATTTT. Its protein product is CSVDHRDTLSTDTQYF.

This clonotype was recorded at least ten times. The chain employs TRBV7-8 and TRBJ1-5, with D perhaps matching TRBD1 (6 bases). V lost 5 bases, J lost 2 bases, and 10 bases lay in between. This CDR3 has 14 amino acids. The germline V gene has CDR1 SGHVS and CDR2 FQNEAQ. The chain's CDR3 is CASSPRTGNQPQHF. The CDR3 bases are TGTGCCAGCAGCCCCCGGACAGGCAATCAGCCCCAGCATTTT. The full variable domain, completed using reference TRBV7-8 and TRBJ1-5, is GAGVSQSPRYKVAKRGQDVALRCDPISGHVSLFWYQQALGQGPEFLTYFQNEAQLDKSGLPSDRFFAERPEGSVSTLKIQRTQQEDSAVYLCASSPRTGNQPQHFGDGTRLSIL.

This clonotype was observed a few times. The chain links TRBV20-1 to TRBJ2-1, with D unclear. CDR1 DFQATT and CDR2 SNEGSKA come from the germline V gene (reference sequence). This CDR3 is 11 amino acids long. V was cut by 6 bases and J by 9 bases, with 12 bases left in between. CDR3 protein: CSAEVWSEQFF. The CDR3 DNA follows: TGCAGTGCGGAAGTGTGGAGTGAGCAGTTCTTC.

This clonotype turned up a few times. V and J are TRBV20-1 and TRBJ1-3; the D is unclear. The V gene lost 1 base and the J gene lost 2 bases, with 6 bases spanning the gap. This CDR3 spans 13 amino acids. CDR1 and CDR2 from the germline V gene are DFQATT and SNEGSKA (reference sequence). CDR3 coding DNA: TGCAGTGCTAGAGGGTCTGCTGGAAACACCATATATTTT. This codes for CSARGSAGNTIYF.

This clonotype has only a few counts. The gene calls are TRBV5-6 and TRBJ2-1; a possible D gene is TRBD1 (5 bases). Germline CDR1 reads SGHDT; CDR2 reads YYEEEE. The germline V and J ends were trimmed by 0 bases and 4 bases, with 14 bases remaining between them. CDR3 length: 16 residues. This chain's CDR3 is CASSLGGHQIYNEQFF. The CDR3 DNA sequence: TGTGCCAGCAGCTTGGGGGGCCACCAAATTTACAATGAGCAGTTCTTC.

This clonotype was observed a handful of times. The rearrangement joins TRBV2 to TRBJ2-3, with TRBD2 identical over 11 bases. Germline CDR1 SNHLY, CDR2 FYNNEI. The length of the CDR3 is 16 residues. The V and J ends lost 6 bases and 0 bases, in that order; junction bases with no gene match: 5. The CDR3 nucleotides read TGTGCCAGCAGGAGGGGACTAGCGGCGAGCACAGATACGCAGTATTTT. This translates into CASRRGLAASTDTQYF.

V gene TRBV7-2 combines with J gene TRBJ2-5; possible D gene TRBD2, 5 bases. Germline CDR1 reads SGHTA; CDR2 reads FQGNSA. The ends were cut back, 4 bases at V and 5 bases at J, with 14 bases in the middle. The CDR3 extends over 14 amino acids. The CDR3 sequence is CASSSGLQVETQYF. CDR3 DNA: TGTGCCAGCAGCTCCGGACTTCAAGTGGAGACCCAGTACTTC.

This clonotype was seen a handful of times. The CDR3 reads CASNTGKANYGYTF. The CDR3 DNA sequence: TGTGCCAGCAACACAGGGAAAGCTAACTATGGCTACACCTTC. V gene TRBV28 combines with J gene TRBJ1-2; the D gene is possibly TRBD1 (6 bases). V lost 7 bases to trimming and J lost 0 bases, with 12 bases between them. Per germline, CDR1 MDHEN and CDR2 SYDVKM. CDR3 length: 14 residues.